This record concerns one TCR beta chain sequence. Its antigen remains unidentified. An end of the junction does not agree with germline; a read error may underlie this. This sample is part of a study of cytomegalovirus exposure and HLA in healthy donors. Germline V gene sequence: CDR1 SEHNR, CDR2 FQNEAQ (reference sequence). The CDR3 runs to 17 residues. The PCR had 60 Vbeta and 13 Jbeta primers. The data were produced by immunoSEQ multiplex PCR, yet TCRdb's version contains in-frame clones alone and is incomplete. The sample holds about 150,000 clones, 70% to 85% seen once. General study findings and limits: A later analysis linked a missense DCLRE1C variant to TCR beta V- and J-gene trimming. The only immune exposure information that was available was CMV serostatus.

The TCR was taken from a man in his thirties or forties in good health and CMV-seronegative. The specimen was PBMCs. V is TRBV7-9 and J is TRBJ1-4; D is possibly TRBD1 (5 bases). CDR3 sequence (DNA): TGTTCCAGCAGCTTAGTGGGCAGGGCTGGATCCCCTGAAAAACTGTTTTTT. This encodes CSSSLVGRAGSPEKLFF.